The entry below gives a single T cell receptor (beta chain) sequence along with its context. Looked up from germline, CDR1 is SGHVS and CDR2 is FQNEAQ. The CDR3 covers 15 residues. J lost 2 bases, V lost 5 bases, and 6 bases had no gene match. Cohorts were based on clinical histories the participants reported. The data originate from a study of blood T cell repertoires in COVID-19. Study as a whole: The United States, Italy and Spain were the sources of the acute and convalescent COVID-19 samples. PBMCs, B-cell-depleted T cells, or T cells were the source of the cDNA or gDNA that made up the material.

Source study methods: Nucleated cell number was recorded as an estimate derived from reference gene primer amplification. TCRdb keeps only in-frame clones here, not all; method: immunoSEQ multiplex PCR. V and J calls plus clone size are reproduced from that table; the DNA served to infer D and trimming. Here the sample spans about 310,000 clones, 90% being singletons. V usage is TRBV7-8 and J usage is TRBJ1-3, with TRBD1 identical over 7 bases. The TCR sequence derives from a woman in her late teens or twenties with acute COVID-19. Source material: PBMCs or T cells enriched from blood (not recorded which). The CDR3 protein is CASSRDSMAGNTIYF. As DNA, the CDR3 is TGTGCCAGCAGCCGGGACAGTATGGCTGGAAACACCATATATTTT.